This entry lists 11 T cell receptor beta chains sequenced from one sample in a study of blood T cell repertoires in COVID-19. Clones were read by immunoSEQ multiplex PCR, and TCRdb kept only the in-frame ones, dropping some. The data hold some 310,000 clones, with roughly 91% observed a single time. The sample consisted of peripheral blood. The source is a man aged 45-65 years with active or convalescent COVID-19.

This chain uses TRBV29-1 with TRBJ2-1; 9 nucleotides line up with TRBD2. J was trimmed by 7 bases and V by 7 bases; bases with no gene match: 8. The germline V gene has CDR1 SQVTM and CDR2 ANQGSEA. The CDR3 consists of 13 residues. The CDR3 is CSGTGTSRNEQFF. For the CDR3, the DNA is TGCAGCGGTACCGGGACTAGCAGGAATGAGCAGTTCTTC.

This clone was recorded once. This chain links TRBV12-3 or TRBV12-4 with TRBJ1-2; TRBD1 agrees at 8 bases. V was clipped by 5 bases and J by 6 bases; unmatched bases: 5. This CDR3 comprises 13 residues. The CDR3 DNA is TGTGCCAGCAGTCCCACAGGGGGAAATGGCTACACCTTC. It yields the protein CASSPTGGNGYTF.

The chain has TRBV29-1 and TRBJ2-3; maybe TRBD1 (5 bases). Germline assignment: CDR1 SQVTM and CDR2 ANQGSEA. CDR3 length equals 13 residues. The ends were cut back, 3 bases at V and 1 base at J, with 8 bases in the middle. This CDR3 reads CSVDRAGTDTQYF. CDR3 in DNA: TGCAGCGTTGACAGGGCTGGCACAGATACGCAGTATTTT.

The chain combines TRBV12-5 with TRBJ2-1; 8 bases match TRBD2. The V gene's germline CDR1 is LGHNT and CDR2 FRNRAP. This CDR3 spans 18 amino acids. Trimming cost V 4 bases and J 3 bases; bases outside gene matches: 14. The CDR3 here is CASGSTDATSGNYNEQFF. The CDR3 DNA reads as TGTGCTAGTGGTTCCACGGACGCCACTAGCGGCAACTACAATGAGCAGTTCTTC. Together with reference TRBV12-5 and TRBJ2-1, the CDR3 gives the full variable domain: DARVTQTPRHKVTEMGQEVTMRCQPILGHNTVFWYRQTMMQGLELLAYFRNRAPLDDSGMPKDRFSAEMPDATLATLKIQPSEPRDSAVYFCASGSTDATSGNYNEQFFGPGTRLTVL.

The gene calls are TRBV5-1 and TRBJ2-2; unclear D gene. CDR1 SGHRS and CDR2 YFSETQ come from the germline V gene. V shed 3 bases and J shed 1 base, with 16 bases lying between them. The CDR3 covers 17 residues. CDR3 sequence: CASSSIYGSMNTGELFF. The CDR3 region has the DNA TGCGCCAGCAGCTCTATCTACGGGTCGATGAACACCGGGGAGCTGTTTTTT.

The rearrangement joins TRBV2 to TRBJ2-1; tentative D call: TRBD2 (5 bases). The CDR3 is made up of 13 amino acids. Trimming removed 8 bases at V and 0 bases at J, with 8 bases between. CDR1 is SNHLY, CDR2 FYNNEI, per germline. CDR3 amino acids: CASREGSYNEQFF. DNA for the CDR3: TGTGCCAGCCGCGAGGGCTCCTACAATGAGCAGTTCTTC.

The chain couples TRBV3-1 (or the pseudogene TRBV3-2) to TRBJ1-1; D gene unclear. Germline V gene sequence: CDR1 LGHDT, CDR2 YNNKEL (reference sequence). This CDR3 comprises 14 residues. V was cut by 1 base and J by 0 bases, with 6 bases left in between. Here the CDR3 reads CASSQGDLNTEAFF. Written as DNA, the CDR3 is TGTGCCAGCAGCCAAGGAGACTTGAACACTGAAGCTTTCTTT.

This clone was counted only a few times. Other DNA sequences in the same sample also yield this CDR3. The chain combines TRBV18 with TRBJ2-5; D perhaps matches TRBD2 (6 bases). Germline V CDR1 and CDR2: KGHSH, LQKENI. The CDR3 loop spans 12 amino acids. V was pared by 3 bases and J by 4 bases, with 6 bases between. The CDR3 DNA reads TGTGCCAGCTCACCGGGAGGAGAGACCCAGTACTTC. It translates to CASSPGGETQYF.

The chain employs TRBV6-6 and TRBJ2-2, with 8 bases fitting TRBD1. V trimming: 5 bases; J trimming: 2 bases; junction bases outside the gene matches: 10. Germline CDR1 MNHNY, CDR2 SVGAGI (reference sequence). CDR3 length: 17 residues. CDR3 residues: CASSPAAGGSNTGELFF. CDR3 nucleotide sequence: TGTGCCAGCAGTCCAGCTGCAGGGGGCTCCAACACCGGGGAGCTGTTTTTT.

Here the CDR3 reads CASSLEARMGQHF. The DNA for the CDR3 is TGTGCCAGCAGCTTAGAAGCCAGGATGGGCCAGCATTTT. V is TRBV7-2 and J is TRBJ1-5; no definite D call. The germline V gene has CDR1 SGHTA and CDR2 FQGNSA. V lost 1 base and J lost 12, with 13 bases in between. The CDR3 is 13 residues long.

CDR3 nucleotides: TGTGCCAGCAGCTTAACCCCACTAGCGGGTACCGGGGAGCTGTTTTTT. It codes for CASSLTPLAGTGELFF. This chain uses TRBV7-3 with TRBJ2-2; the match to TRBD2 covers 9 bases. The junction had 4 bases not matched to a gene; V was cut back by 0 bases and J by 5 bases. The CDR3 runs to 16 residues. From germline, CDR1 is SGHTA and CDR2 FQGTGA.